The clone carrying this TCR beta chain appeared many times. Its specificity is unknown. Researchers built TCR beta libraries using quantitative 5'-RACE with molecular barcodes. TCRdb re-called the 5' RACE reads through MiXCR, storing one row per CDR3 protein. The repertoire holds 150,000 to 200,000 distinct CDR3 sequences, with around 13% as singletons. The data originate from a study of CD8 T cells in ankylosing spondylitis. Germline CDR1 is SGHKS and CDR2 is YYEKEE (reference sequence). The CDR3 has 14 residues. V was pared by 0 bases and J by 4 bases, with 9 bases between. Broader study findings: Matched ankylosing spondylitis synovial fluid reportedly showed significant enrichment of disease-linked clones. Among TCR beta sequences, a motif of several highly homologous variants appeared characteristic of ankylosing spondylitis blood. Researchers report that disease-linked clones proved CD8+ and relatively rare in peripheral blood.

This receptor was obtained from a female donor with ankylosing spondylitis or in good health (not recorded which). This chain connects TRBV5-5 to TRBJ2-3; no firm D call. The sequencing sample was made of blood, either unsorted or a sorted T cell fraction (not recorded which). Here the CDR3 reads CASSLAARPDTQYF. In DNA form, the CDR3 reads TGTGCCAGCAGCTTGGCAGCGAGGCCAGATACGCAGTATTTT.